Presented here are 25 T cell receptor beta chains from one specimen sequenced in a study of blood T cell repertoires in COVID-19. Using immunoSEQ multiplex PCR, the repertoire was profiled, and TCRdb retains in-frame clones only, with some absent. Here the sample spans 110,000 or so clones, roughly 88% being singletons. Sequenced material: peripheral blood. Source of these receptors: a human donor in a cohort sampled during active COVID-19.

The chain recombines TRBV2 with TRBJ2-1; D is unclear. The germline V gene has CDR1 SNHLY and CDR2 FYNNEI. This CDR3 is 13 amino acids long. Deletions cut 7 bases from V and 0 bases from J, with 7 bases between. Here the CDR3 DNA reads TGTGCCAGCAAAGAGAGCTCCTACAATGAGCAGTTCTTC. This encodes CASKESSYNEQFF.

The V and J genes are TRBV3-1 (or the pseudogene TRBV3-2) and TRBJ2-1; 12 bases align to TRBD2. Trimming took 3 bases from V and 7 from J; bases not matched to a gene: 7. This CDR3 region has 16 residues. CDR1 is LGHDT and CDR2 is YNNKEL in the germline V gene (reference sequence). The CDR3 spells CASSQPALAGGNEQFF. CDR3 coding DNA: TGTGCCAGCAGCCAGCCAGCACTAGCGGGAGGAAATGAGCAGTTCTTC.

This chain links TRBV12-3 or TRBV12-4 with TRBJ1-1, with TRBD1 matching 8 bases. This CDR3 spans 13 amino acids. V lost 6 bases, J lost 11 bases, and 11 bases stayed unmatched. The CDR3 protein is CASSVPGQESAFF. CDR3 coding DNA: TGTGCCAGCAGCGTCCCGGGACAGGAGTCGGCTTTCTTT.

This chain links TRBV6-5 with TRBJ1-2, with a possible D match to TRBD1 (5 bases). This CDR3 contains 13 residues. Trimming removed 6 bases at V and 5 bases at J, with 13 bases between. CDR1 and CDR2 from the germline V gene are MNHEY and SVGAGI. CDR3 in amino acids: CASRYGAQYGYTF. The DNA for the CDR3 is TGTGCCAGCAGGTACGGGGCACAGTATGGCTACACCTTC.

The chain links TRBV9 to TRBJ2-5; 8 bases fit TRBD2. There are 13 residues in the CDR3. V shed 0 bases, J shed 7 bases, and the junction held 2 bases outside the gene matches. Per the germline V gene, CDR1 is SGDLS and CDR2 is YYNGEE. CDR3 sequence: CASSVDLAGTQYF. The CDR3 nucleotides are TGTGCCAGCAGCGTAGATCTAGCGGGGACCCAGTACTTC.

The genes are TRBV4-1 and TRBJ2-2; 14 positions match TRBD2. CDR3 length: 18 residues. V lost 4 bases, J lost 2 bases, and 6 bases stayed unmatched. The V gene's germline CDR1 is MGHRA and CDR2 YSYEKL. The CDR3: CASSLRTSGGTNTGELFF. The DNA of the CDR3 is TGCGCCAGCAGCCTAAGGACTAGCGGGGGGACAAACACCGGGGAGCTGTTTTTT.

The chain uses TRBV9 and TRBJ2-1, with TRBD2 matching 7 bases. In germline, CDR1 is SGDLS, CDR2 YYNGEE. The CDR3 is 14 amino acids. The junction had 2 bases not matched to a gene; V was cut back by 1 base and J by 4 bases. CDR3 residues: CASSVSGTYNEQFF. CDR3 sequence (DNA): TGTGCCAGCAGCGTAAGCGGGACTTACAATGAGCAGTTCTTC.

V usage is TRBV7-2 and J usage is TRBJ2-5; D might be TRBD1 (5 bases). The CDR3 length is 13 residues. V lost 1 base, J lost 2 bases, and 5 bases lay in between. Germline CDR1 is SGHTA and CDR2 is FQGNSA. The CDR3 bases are TGTGCCAGCAGCTTAGGGACACAAGAGACCCAGTACTTC. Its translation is CASSLGTQETQYF.

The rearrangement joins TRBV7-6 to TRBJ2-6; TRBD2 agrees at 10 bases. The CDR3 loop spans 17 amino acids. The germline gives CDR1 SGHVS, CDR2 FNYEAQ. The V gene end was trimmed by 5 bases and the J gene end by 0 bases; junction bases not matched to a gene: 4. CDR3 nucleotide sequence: TGTGCCAGCAGCGCCGGGACTAGCGCCTCTGGGGCCAACGTCCTGACTTTC. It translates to CASSAGTSASGANVLTF.

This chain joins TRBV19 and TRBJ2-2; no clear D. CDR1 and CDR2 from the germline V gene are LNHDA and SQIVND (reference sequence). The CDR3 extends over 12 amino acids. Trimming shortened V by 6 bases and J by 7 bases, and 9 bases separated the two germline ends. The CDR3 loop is CASRAGSGELFF. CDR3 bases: TGTGCCAGTAGGGCAGGCAGCGGGGAGCTGTTTTTT.

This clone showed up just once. The CDR3 protein is CASSRTGGEGTDTQYF. The CDR3 DNA follows: TGTGCCAGCAGCCGGACAGGGGGCGAAGGCACAGATACGCAGTATTTT. The chain recombines TRBV11-3 with TRBJ2-3; 11 nucleotides agree with TRBD1. This CDR3 is 16 amino acids long. Germline V gives CDR1 SGHNT, CDR2 YENEEA. V was clipped by 5 bases and J by 1 base; unmatched bases: 5.

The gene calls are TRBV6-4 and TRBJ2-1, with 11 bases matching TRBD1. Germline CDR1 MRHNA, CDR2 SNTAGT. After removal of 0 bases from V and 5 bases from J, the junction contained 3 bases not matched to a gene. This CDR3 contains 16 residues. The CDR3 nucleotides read TGTGCCAGCAGTGACTCTGGGACAGGGGGACACAATGAGCAGTTCTTC. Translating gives CASSDSGTGGHNEQFF.

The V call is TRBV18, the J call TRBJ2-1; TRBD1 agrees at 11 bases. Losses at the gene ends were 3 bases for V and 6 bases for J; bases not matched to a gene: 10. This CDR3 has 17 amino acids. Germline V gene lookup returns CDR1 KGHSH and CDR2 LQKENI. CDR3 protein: CASSPKLYGTGGNEQFF. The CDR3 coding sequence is TGTGCCAGCTCACCTAAACTTTACGGGACAGGGGGCAATGAGCAGTTCTTC.

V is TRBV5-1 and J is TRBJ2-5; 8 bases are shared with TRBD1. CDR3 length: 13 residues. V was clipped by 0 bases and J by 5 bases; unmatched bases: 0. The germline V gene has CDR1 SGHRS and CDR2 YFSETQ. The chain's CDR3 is CASSLDRGETQYF. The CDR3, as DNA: TGCGCCAGCAGCTTGGACAGGGGGGAGACCCAGTACTTC.

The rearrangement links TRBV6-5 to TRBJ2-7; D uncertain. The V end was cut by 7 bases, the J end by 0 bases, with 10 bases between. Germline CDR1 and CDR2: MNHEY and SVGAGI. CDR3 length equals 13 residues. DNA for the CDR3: TGTGCCAGCATGGAGCGCAACTCCTACGAGCAGTACTTC. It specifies CASMERNSYEQYF.

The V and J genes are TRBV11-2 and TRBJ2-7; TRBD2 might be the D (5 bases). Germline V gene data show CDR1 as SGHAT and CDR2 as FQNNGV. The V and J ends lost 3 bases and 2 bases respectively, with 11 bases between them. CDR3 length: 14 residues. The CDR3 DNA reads TGTGCCAGCAGCTTCGGCGGGCGGCCCTACGAGCAGTACTTC. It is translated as CASSFGGRPYEQYF.

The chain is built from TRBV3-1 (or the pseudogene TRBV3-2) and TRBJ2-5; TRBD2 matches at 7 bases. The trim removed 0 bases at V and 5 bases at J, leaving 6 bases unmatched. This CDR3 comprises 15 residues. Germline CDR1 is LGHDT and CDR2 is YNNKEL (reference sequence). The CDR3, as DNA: TGTGCCAGCAGCCAAGATGGGAGGGAGGGGGAGACCCAGTACTTC. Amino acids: CASSQDGREGETQYF.

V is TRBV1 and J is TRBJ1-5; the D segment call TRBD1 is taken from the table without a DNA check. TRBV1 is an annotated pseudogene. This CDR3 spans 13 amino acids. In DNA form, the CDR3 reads TGCACCAGCAGCTCACAGTATGGTCAGCCCCAGCATTTT. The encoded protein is CTSSSQYGQPQHF.

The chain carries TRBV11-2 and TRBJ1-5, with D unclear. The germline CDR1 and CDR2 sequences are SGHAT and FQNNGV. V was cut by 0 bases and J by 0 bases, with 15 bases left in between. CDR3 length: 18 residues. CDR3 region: CASSLESVRGISNQPQHF. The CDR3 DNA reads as TGTGCCAGCAGCTTAGAATCAGTTCGCGGAATTAGCAATCAGCCCCAGCATTTT.

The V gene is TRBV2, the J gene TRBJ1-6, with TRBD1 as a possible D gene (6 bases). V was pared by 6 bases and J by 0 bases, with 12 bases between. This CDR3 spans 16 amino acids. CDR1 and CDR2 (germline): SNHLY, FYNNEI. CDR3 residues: CASRPTGSSYNSPLHF. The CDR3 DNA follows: TGTGCCAGCAGACCAACAGGGAGCTCCTATAATTCACCCCTCCACTTT.

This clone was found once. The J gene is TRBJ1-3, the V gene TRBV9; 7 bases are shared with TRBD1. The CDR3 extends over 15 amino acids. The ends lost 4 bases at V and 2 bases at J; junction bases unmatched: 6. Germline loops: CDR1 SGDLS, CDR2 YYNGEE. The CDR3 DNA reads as TGTGCCAGCAGCCGAGACAGGGTGGCTGGAAACACCATATATTTT. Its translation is CASSRDRVAGNTIYF.

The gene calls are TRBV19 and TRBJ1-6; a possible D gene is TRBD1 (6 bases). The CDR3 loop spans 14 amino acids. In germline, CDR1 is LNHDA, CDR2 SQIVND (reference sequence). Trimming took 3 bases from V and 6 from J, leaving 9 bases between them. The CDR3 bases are TGTGCCAGTAGTATCGGGACACCTAATTCACCCCTCCACTTT. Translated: CASSIGTPNSPLHF.

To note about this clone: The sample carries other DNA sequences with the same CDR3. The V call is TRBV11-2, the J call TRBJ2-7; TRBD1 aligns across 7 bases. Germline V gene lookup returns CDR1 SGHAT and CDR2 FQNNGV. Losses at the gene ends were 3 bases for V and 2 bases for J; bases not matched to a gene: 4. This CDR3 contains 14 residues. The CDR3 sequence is CASSFGTDTYEQYF. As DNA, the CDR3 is TGTGCCAGCAGCTTCGGGACAGATACCTACGAGCAGTACTTC.

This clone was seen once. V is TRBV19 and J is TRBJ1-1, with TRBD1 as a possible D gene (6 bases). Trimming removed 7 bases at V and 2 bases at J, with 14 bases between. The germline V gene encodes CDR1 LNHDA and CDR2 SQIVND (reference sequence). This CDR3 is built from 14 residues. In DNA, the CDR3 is TGTGCCAGTACGGAGGGGGGGGCTAACACTGAAGCTTTCTTT. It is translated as CASTEGGANTEAFF.

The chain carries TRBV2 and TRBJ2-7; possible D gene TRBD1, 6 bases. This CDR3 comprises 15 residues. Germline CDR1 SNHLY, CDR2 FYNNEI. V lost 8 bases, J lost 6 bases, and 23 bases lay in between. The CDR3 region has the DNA TGTGCCAGCCAGCGAGTGGGACAAATGTCTGTCGAGCAGTACTTC. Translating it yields CASQRVGQMSVEQYF.